This passage covers 27 T cell receptor beta chains from one sample sequenced in a study of blood T cell repertoires in COVID-19. TCRdb's copy holds only in-frame clones and misses some; the assay was immunoSEQ multiplex PCR. The sample carries a few hundred thousand clones, 89% recorded once. Source material: peripheral blood. These receptors came from a woman aged 40 to 50 who had recovered from COVID-19.

CDR3 in amino acids: CASSSTTYPSMNTEAFF. CDR3 bases: TGCGCCAGCAGCTCGACAACCTACCCCTCAATGAACACTGAAGCTTTCTTT. The V and J genes are TRBV5-1 and TRBJ1-1, with D uncertain. CDR3 length: 17 residues. Germline V CDR1 and CDR2: SGHRS, YFSETQ. V lost 3 bases, J lost 0 bases, and 18 bases lay in between. Filled out from reference TRBV5-1 and TRBJ1-1, the complete variable domain reads KAGVTQTPRYLIKTRGQQVTLSCSPISGHRSVSWYQQTPGQGLQFLFEYFSETQRNKGNFPGRFSGRQFSNSRSEMNVSTLELGDSALYLCASSSTTYPSMNTEAFFGQGTRLTVV.

The CDR3 region has the DNA TGTGCCAGCAGTGAGGGGGGAGGACGGTTCACCGGGGAGCTGTTTTTT. This encodes CASSEGGGRFTGELFF. The chain uses TRBV2 and TRBJ2-2; maybe TRBD2 (6 bases). Germline CDR1 is SNHLY and CDR2 is FYNNEI. Trimming stripped 3 bases from V and 4 bases from J, with 15 bases between. CDR3 size: 16 residues.

This clone was counted a single time. The chain uses TRBV19 and TRBJ2-7; the match to TRBD2 covers 11 bases. Germline-derived CDR1 and CDR2 are LNHDA and SQIVND (reference sequence). The J segment lost 3 bases and the V segment lost 3 bases, leaving 1 base of the junction unmatched. This CDR3 is built from 14 residues. The CDR3 sequence: CASSMTSGNYEQYF. DNA of the CDR3: TGTGCCAGTAGTATGACTAGCGGGAACTACGAGCAGTACTTC.

The chain combines TRBV5-4 with TRBJ2-7; tentative D call: TRBD2 (6 bases). V lost 1 base to trimming and J lost 1 base, with 6 bases between them. The CDR3 totals 13 residues. Germline CDR1 SGHNT, CDR2 YYREEE (reference sequence). CDR3 residues: CASSLRESYEQYF. CDR3 bases: TGTGCCAGCAGCTTGCGGGAGTCCTACGAGCAGTACTTC.

This rearrangement joins TRBV6-1 to TRBJ1-5; no clear D gene. Per germline, CDR1 MNHNS and CDR2 SASEGT. This CDR3 is built from 14 residues. The V gene lost 2 bases and the J gene lost 3 bases, with 8 bases spanning the gap. The chain's CDR3 is CASSEWQSNQPQHF. The CDR3 DNA follows: TGTGCCAGCAGTGAATGGCAGTCCAATCAGCCCCAGCATTTT.

This clone was seen once. V is TRBV28 and J is TRBJ2-2; TRBD2 is a possible D gene (5 bases). Trimming stripped 6 bases from V and 2 bases from J, with 22 bases between. This CDR3 has 18 amino acids. Germline V lookup: CDR1 MDHEN, CDR2 SYDVKM. CDR3 DNA sequence: TGTGCCAGCAGAAAGAGTTTTGAGAGCGGAGGTAACACCGGGGAGCTGTTTTTT. Protein sequence: CASRKSFESGGNTGELFF.

This chain links TRBV25-1 with TRBJ2-7, with D perhaps matching TRBD2 (5 bases). Trimming shortened V by 6 bases and J by 5 bases, and 17 bases separated the two germline ends. Germline CDR1 MGHDK, CDR2 SYGVNS. The CDR3 is made up of 14 amino acids. Written as DNA, the CDR3 is TGTGCCAGCAGGAGCAGGAGCTCCGGGGACGAGCAGTACTTC. Protein product: CASRSRSSGDEQYF.

V is TRBV28 and J is TRBJ2-7, with 8 bases identical to TRBD2. CDR3 length: 14 amino acids. CDR1 is MDHEN and CDR2 is SYDVKM in the germline V gene. Trimming at V came to 6 bases and at J to 5 bases, leaving 9 bases not matched to a gene. CDR3 in DNA: TGTGCCAGCAGCCCAGCGGGAGACCCCCACGAGCAGTACTTC. It specifies CASSPAGDPHEQYF. Full variable domain (remainder filled in from reference TRBV28 and TRBJ2-7): DVKVTQSSRYLVKRTGEKVFLECVQDMDHENMFWYRQDPGLGLRLIYFSYDVKMKEKGDIPEGYSVSREKKERFSLILESASTNQTSMYLCASSPAGDPHEQYFGPGTRLTVT.

The CDR3 coding sequence is TGCGCCAGCAGCCCCGGGACACCTCTCGAGCAGTACTTC. This encodes CASSPGTPLEQYF. The chain is built from TRBV5-1 and TRBJ2-7, with D possibly matching TRBD1 (6 bases). Germline V lookup: CDR1 SGHRS, CDR2 YFSETQ. The CDR3 contains 13 residues. Trimming cost V 4 bases and J 6 bases, with 14 bases left between them.

About this clone: The identical CDR3 is also encoded by other nucleotide sequences in the sample. The chain couples TRBV19 to TRBJ2-3; perhaps TRBD1 as D (5 bases). Germline V gene lookup returns CDR1 LNHDA and CDR2 SQIVND (reference sequence). The CDR3 has 13 residues. V was cut by 7 bases and J by 2 bases, with 10 bases left in between. The CDR3 reads CASNDRLTDTQYF. The CDR3 nucleotides are TGTGCCAGTAACGACAGACTCACAGATACGCAGTATTTT.

This sequence joins TRBV7-9 and TRBJ2-1; 8 bases line up with TRBD2. The junction had 10 bases not matched to a gene; V was cut back by 2 bases and J by 4 bases. The CDR3 spans 17 residues. Germline-derived CDR1 and CDR2 are SEHNR and FQNEAQ (reference sequence). The CDR3 here is CASSLIRHREGYNEQFF. CDR3 in DNA: TGTGCCAGCAGCTTAATACGTCACCGGGAGGGTTACAATGAGCAGTTCTTC.

The rearrangement uses TRBV10-3 and TRBJ2-1; 9 bases map to TRBD2. The J segment lost 3 bases and the V segment lost 10 bases, leaving 13 bases of the junction unmatched. Germline V CDR1 and CDR2: ENHRY, SYGVKD. This CDR3 has 16 residues. CDR3 loop: CATAGTSRGGYNEQFF. In nucleotides, the CDR3 is TGTGCCACCGCCGGGACTAGCCGGGGGGGCTACAATGAGCAGTTCTTC.

The chain recombines TRBV2 with TRBJ2-1, with D tentatively TRBD1 (5 bases). The V end lost 2 bases, the J end lost 2 bases, and 22 bases lay between the germline ends. The CDR3 totals 19 residues. Germline V gene sequence: CDR1 SNHLY, CDR2 FYNNEI. This CDR3 is CASSENPFWGDSAYNEQFF. The CDR3 DNA reads TGTGCCAGCAGTGAAAATCCCTTTTGGGGTGACAGCGCCTACAATGAGCAGTTCTTC.

The V call is TRBV18, the J call TRBJ2-3; 10 positions agree with TRBD2. The CDR3 covers 17 residues. CDR1 and CDR2 (germline): KGHSH, LQKENI. V gave up 3 bases and J gave up 3 bases; unmatched junction bases: 9. In nucleotides, the CDR3 is TGTGCCAGCTCACCGGGGCTAGCGGGAGTCGATACAGATACGCAGTATTTT. This sequence encodes CASSPGLAGVDTDTQYF.

The chain couples TRBV19 to TRBJ2-7, with a tentative D call TRBD2 (6 bases). With 1 base removed from V and 3 bases from J, the gap between germline ends came to 16 bases. CDR3 length: 16 residues. Germline CDR1 LNHDA, CDR2 SQIVND (reference sequence). The CDR3 sequence is CASSIGGGESFYEQYF. The CDR3 DNA reads as TGTGCCAGTAGTATAGGTGGCGGGGAATCATTCTACGAGCAGTACTTC. Complete variable domain (other parts from reference TRBV19 and TRBJ2-7): DGGITQSPKYLFRKEGQNVTLSCEQNLNHDAMYWYRQDPGQGLRLIYYSQIVNDFQKGDIAEGYSVSREKKESFPLTVTSAQKNPTAFYLCASSIGGGESFYEQYFGPGTRLTVT.

The V call is TRBV5-8, the J call TRBJ1-5; D not certain. The CDR3 spans 15 residues. Trimming removed 0 bases at V and 0 bases at J, with 7 bases between. Germline lookup yields CDR1 SGHTS and CDR2 YDEGEE. In DNA form, the CDR3 reads TGTGCCAGCAGCTTGGGGGAGAATAGCAATCAGCCCCAGCATTTT. Translated, it gives CASSLGENSNQPQHF.

The rearrangement uses TRBV6-4 and TRBJ2-2; 8 bases line up with TRBD2. This CDR3 is 14 amino acids long. Per germline, CDR1 MRHNA and CDR2 SNTAGT. V dropped 0 bases and J dropped 7; count of bases not matched to a gene: 1. The CDR3 DNA reads TGTGCCAGCAGTGACTCGGCGGGAGGCGGGGAGCTGTTTTTT. Translation: CASSDSAGGGELFF.

The chain joins TRBV5-1 to TRBJ2-5; TRBD2 agrees at 8 bases. After removal of 4 bases from V and 1 base from J, the junction contained 9 bases not matched to a gene. This CDR3 is 16 amino acids long. CDR1 is SGHRS and CDR2 is YFSETQ in the germline V gene. The CDR3 sequence: CASSGGTRAGQETQYF. CDR3 DNA: TGCGCCAGCAGCGGGGGGACTAGAGCGGGCCAAGAGACCCAGTACTTC. The entire variable domain, with the rest obtained from reference TRBV5-1 and TRBJ2-5, is as follows: KAGVTQTPRYLIKTRGQQVTLSCSPISGHRSVSWYQQTPGQGLQFLFEYFSETQRNKGNFPGRFSGRQFSNSRSEMNVSTLELGDSALYLCASSGGTRAGQETQYFGPGTRLLVL.

The chain recombines TRBV5-5 with TRBJ2-4; weak D call: TRBD1 (5 bases). This CDR3 spans 12 amino acids. V was pared by 0 bases and J by 10 bases, with 8 bases between. Germline CDR1 reads SGHKS; CDR2 reads YYEKEE (reference sequence). The CDR3, as DNA: TGTGCCAGCAGCTTGGAGGACATTATTCAGTACTTC. This sequence encodes CASSLEDIIQYF.

The chain links TRBV5-1 to TRBJ2-1, with D maybe TRBD1 (5 bases). The CDR3 covers 16 residues. Germline values: CDR1 SGHRS, CDR2 YFSETQ. V dropped 0 bases and J dropped 5 bases, with 15 bases sitting between them. The CDR3 here is CASSLVSVDTDNEQFF. Written as DNA, the CDR3 is TGCGCCAGCAGCTTGGTATCGGTGGACACCGACAATGAGCAGTTCTTC.

The rearrangement joins TRBV5-1 to TRBJ2-3; 12 bases map to TRBD2. The CDR3 contains 14 residues. The trim removed 4 bases at V and 7 bases at J, leaving 4 bases unmatched. The germline V gene has CDR1 SGHRS and CDR2 YFSETQ. This CDR3 is CASSETSGSHTQYF. The CDR3 bases are TGCGCCAGCAGCGAGACTAGCGGGAGTCATACGCAGTATTTT.

The rearrangement joins TRBV5-1 to TRBJ2-7; TRBD1 aligns across 11 bases. The CDR3 has 15 residues. Unmatched junction bases numbered 9, after V lost 4 bases and J lost 6 bases. Germline CDR1 reads SGHRS; CDR2 reads YFSETQ. CDR3 loop: CASSQGGTGGAEQYF. CDR3 bases: TGCGCCAGCAGCCAGGGCGGGACAGGGGGTGCCGAGCAGTACTTC.

With respect to this clone: Additional DNA sequences in this sample encode the identical CDR3. The chain is built from TRBV2 and TRBJ2-7; 8 nucleotides line up with TRBD1. The V and J ends lost 6 bases and 1 base, in that order; junction bases with no gene match: 5. Germline V gives CDR1 SNHLY, CDR2 FYNNEI. The CDR3 extends over 14 amino acids. CDR3 amino acids: CASRTGTGSYEQYF. The CDR3 DNA reads TGTGCCAGCAGAACCGGGACAGGTTCCTACGAGCAGTACTTC.

The rearrangement joins TRBV13 to TRBJ2-1, with 7 bases identical to TRBD2. This CDR3 comprises 15 residues. The germline V gene encodes CDR1 PRHDT and CDR2 FYEKMQ (reference sequence). Trimming at V came to 5 bases and at J to 7 bases, leaving 11 bases not matched to a gene. For the CDR3, the DNA is TGTGCCAGCAGCGCTAAGGGGCGGGAGTGGAATGAGCAGTTCTTC. Translating it yields CASSAKGREWNEQFF.

The chain uses TRBV19 and TRBJ2-4, with TRBD2 identical over 7 bases. Looked up from germline, CDR1 is LNHDA and CDR2 is SQIVND (reference sequence). CDR3 length equals 17 residues. V gave up 3 bases and J gave up 1 base; unmatched junction bases: 9. The CDR3 reads CASSIGGAGFAKNIQYF. The CDR3 DNA reads as TGTGCCAGTAGTATTGGCGGAGCGGGGTTCGCCAAAAACATTCAGTACTTC.

The chain is built from TRBV14 and TRBJ1-5; D unclear. V was shortened by 1 base and J by 5 bases, with 9 bases between the two germline ends. The CDR3 contains 14 residues. Germline V CDR1 and CDR2: SGHDN, FVKESK. CDR3 amino acids: CASSQVLLHQPQHF. The CDR3 DNA reads as TGTGCCAGCAGCCAAGTACTGCTACATCAGCCCCAGCATTTT.

V is TRBV7-9 and J is TRBJ2-3; 8 nucleotides match TRBD2. The CDR3 consists of 12 residues. Germline V gives CDR1 SEHNR, CDR2 FQNEAQ (reference sequence). The J segment lost 6 bases and the V segment lost 4 bases, leaving 0 bases of the junction unmatched. In DNA, the CDR3 is TGTGCCAGCAGCTCTAGCGGGGATACGCAGTATTTT. It yields the protein CASSSSGDTQYF.